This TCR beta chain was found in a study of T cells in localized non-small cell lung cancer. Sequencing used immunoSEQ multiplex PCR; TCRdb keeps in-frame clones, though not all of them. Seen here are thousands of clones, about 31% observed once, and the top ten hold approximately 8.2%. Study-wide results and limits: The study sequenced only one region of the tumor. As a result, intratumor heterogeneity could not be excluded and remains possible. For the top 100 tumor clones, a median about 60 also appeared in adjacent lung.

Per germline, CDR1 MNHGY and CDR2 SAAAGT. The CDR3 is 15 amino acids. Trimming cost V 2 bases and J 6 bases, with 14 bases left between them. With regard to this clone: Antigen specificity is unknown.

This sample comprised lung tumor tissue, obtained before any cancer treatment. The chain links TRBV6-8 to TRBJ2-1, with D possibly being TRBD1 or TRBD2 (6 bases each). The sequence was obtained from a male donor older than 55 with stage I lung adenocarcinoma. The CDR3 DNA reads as TGTGCCAGCAGTTACGAGGGGGGTAGGGCCAATGAGCAGTTCTTC. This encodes CASSYEGGRANEQFF.